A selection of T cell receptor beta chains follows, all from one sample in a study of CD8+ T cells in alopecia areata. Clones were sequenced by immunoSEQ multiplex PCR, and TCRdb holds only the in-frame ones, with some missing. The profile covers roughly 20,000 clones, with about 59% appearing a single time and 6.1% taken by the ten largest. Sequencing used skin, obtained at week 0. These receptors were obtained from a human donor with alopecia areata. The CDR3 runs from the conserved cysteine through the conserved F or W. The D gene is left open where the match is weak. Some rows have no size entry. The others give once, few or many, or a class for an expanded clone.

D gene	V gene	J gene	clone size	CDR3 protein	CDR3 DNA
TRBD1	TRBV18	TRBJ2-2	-	CASSRRQGTNTGELFF	TGTGCCAGCTCACGACGACAGGGGACAAACACCGGGGAGCTGTTTTTT
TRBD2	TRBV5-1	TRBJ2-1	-	CASSLRGGAWDEQFF	TGCGCCAGCAGCCTCCGCGGGGGGGCCTGGGATGAGCAGTTCTTC
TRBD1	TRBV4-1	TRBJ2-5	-	CASSSRGPQETQYF	TGCGCCAGCAGCTCCAGGGGGCCCCAAGAGACCCAGTACTTC
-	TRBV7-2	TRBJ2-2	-	CASSVRGSPTGELFF	TGTGCCAGCAGCGTAAGGGGTTCCCCCACCGGGGAGCTGTTTTTT
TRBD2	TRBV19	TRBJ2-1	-	CASSWASGVVGSYNEQFF	TGTGCCAGTAGTTGGGCTAGCGGGGTAGTAGGTTCCTACAATGAGCAGTTCTTC
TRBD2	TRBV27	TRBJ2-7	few	CASSLRGGGAVYEQYF	TGTGCCAGCAGTTTACGGGGCGGGGGGGCCGTCTACGAGCAGTACTTC
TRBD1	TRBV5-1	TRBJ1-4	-	CASSTAGTGGEKLFF	TGCGCCAGCAGCACGGCCGGGACAGGGGGCGAAAAACTGTTTTTT
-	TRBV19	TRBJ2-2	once	CASRLGAAGELFF	TGTGCCAGTCGCCTAGGGGCTGCCGGGGAGCTGTTTTTT
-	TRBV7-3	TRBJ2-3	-	CASSAGPSTDTQYF	TGTGCCAGCAGCGCGGGCCCTAGCACAGATACGCAGTATTTT
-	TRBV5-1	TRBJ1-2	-	CASSWGQANYGYTF	TGCGCCAGCAGCTGGGGACAAGCTAACTATGGCTACACCTTC
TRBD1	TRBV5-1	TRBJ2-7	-	CASSLGLGQHYEQYF	TGCGCCAGCAGCTTGGGTCTGGGACAGCACTACGAGCAGTACTTC
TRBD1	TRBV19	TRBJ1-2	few	CASTSPGLTGEGYTF	TGTGCCAGTACCTCCCCAGGGCTCACAGGGGAAGGCTACACCTTC
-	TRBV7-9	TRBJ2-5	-	CASSYSGTASFAQYF	TGTGCCAGCAGCTATTCCGGGACCGCAAGCTTCGCCCAGTACTTC
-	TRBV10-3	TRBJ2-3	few	CAISEGGRTSTDTQYF	TGTGCCATCAGTGAAGGGGGACGGACTAGCACAGATACGCAGTATTTT
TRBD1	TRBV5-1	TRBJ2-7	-	CASSPDRGLYEQYF	TGCGCCAGCAGCCCGGACAGGGGGCTTTATGAGCAGTACTTC